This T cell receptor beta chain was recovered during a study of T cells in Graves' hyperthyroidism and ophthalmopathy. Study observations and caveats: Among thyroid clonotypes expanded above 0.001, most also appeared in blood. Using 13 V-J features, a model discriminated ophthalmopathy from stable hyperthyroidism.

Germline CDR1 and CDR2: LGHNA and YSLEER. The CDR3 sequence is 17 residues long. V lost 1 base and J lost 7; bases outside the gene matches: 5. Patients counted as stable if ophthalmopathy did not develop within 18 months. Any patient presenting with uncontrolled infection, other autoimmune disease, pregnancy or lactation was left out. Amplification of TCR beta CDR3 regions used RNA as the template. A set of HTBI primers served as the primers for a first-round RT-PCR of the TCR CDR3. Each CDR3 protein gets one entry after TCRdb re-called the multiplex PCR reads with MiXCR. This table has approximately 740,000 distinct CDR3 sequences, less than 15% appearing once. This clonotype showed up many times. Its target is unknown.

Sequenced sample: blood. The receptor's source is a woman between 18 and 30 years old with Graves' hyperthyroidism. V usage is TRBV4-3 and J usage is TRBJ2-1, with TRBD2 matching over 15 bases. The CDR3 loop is CASSQGHGTSGRNEQFF. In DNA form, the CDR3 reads TGCGCCAGCAGCCAAGGTCACGGGACTAGCGGGAGGAATGAGCAGTTCTTC.